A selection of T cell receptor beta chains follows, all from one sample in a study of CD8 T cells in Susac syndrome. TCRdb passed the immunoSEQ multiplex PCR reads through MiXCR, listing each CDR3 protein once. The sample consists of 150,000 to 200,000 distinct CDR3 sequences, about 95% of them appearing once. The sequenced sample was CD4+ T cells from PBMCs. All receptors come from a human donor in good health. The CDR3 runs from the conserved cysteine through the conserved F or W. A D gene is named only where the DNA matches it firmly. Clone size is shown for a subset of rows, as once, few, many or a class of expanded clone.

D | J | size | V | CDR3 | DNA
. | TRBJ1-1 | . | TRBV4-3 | CASGRGTEAFF | TGCGCCAGCGGGCGTGGGACTGAAGCTTTCTTT
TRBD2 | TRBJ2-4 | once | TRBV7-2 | CASSPQPTSKGGNIQYF | TGTGCCAGCAGCCCCCAACCGACTAGCAAGGGAGGCAACATTCAGTACTTC
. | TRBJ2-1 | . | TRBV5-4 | CASSLVTNEQFF | TGTGCCAGCAGCTTGGTTACCAATGAGCAGTTCTTC
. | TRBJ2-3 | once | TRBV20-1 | CSAPGLIQYF | TGCAGTGCCCCGGGACTTATTCAGTATTTT
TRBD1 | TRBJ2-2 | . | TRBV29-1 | CSASRQGSTGELFF | TGCAGCGCGTCTCGACAGGGTAGCACCGGGGAGCTGTTTTTT
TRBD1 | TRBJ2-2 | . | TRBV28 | CASRRTGVVSGELFF | TGTGCCAGCAGGAGGACAGGGGTTGTCTCCGGGGAGCTGTTTTTT
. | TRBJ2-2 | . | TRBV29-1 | CSGQGAGELFF | TGCAGCGGGCAGGGTGCCGGGGAGCTGTTTTTT
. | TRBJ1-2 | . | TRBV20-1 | CSAPWTAGNYGYTF | TGCAGTGCCCCATGGACAGCCGGTAACTATGGCTACACCTTC
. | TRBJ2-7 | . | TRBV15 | CATSRDQGYEQYF | TGTGCCACCAGCAGAGATCAGGGTTACGAGCAGTACTTC
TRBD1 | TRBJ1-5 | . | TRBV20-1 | CSARLTGGSNQPQHF | TGCAGTGCTAGATTGACAGGGGGTAGCAATCAGCCCCAGCATTTT
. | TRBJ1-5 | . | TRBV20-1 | CSASYGRHQPQHF | TGCAGTGCTAGCTATGGGAGGCATCAGCCCCAGCATTTT
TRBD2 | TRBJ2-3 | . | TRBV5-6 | CASSLSGSNPSTDTQYF | TGTGCCAGCAGCTTGAGCGGGAGCAACCCTAGCACAGATACGCAGTATTTT
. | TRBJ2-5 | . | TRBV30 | CAWSSEAKTQYF | TGTGCCTGGAGTTCAGAGGCCAAGACCCAGTACTTC
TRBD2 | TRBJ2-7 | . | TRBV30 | CAWDRATGGNEQYF | TGTGCCTGGGACCGTGCGACGGGAGGGAACGAGCAGTACTTC
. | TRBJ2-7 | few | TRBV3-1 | CASRNSYEQYF | TGTGCTAGCAGGAACTCCTACGAGCAGTACTTC
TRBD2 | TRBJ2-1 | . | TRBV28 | CASSSSGSLNEQFF | TGTGCCAGCAGTTCTAGCGGGAGTCTTAATGAGCAGTTCTTC
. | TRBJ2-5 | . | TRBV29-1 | CSVRRHYQETQYF | TGCAGCGTCCGACGACATTACCAAGAGACCCAGTACTTC
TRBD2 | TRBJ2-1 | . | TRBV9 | CASSVLAGGLEQFF | TGTGCCAGCAGCGTACTAGCGGGGGGTCTTGAGCAGTTCTTC
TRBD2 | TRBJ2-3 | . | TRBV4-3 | CASSRRTSGRGTDTQYF | TGCGCCAGCAGCCGTCGGACTAGCGGGAGAGGAACAGATACGCAGTATTTT
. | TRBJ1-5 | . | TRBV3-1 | CASSPHPQGQPQHF | TGTGCCAGCAGCCCCCATCCACAGGGTCAGCCCCAGCATTTT
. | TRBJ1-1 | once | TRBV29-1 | CSAARAGRGTEAFF | TGCAGCGCTGCTCGGGCGGGTCGGGGCACTGAAGCTTTCTTT
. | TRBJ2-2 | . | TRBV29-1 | CSAAGPWGGELFF | TGCAGCGCCGCCGGGCCCTGGGGCGGGGAGCTGTTTTTT
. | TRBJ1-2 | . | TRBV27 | CASSLRVGGYYGYTF | TGTGCCAGCAGTTTAAGGGTCGGAGGATATTATGGCTACACCTTC
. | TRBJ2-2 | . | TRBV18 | CASSPSTGELFF | TGTGCCAGCTCACCATCAACCGGGGAGCTGTTTTTT
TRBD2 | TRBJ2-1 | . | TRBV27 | CASSISGRTTYNEQFF | TGTGCCAGCAGTATTAGCGGGAGGACCACCTACAATGAGCAGTTCTTC
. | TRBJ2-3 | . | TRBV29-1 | CSVATGTDTQYF | TGCAGCGTCGCGACGGGCACAGATACGCAGTATTTT
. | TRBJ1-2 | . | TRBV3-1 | CASSHRADYGYTF | TGTGCCAGCAGCCACAGGGCGGACTATGGCTACACCTTC
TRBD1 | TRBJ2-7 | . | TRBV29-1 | CSALTGSNEQYF | TGCAGCGCCCTGACAGGGTCAAACGAGCAGTACTTC
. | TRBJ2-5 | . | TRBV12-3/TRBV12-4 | CASSLMEGGTQHF | TGTGCCAGCAGTTTGATGGAGGGGGGGACCCAGCACTTC
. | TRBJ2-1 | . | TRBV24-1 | CATSAWNEQFF | TGTGCCACCAGTGCCTGGAATGAGCAGTTCTTC
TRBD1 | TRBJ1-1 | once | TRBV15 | CATSRAITGEDTEAFF | TGTGCCACCAGCAGAGCGATAACAGGGGAGGACACTGAAGCTTTCTTT
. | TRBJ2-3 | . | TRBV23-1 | CASTKTAGTTDTQYF | TGCGCCAGCACAAAGACAGCGGGTACAACAGATACGCAGTATTTT
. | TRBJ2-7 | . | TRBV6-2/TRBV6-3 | CASSYNEGYEQYF | TGTGCCAGCAGTTACAATGAGGGCTACGAGCAGTACTTC
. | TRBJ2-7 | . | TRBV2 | CASGAPLEHEQYF | TGTGCCAGCGGGGCCCCCCTCGAGCACGAGCAGTACTTC
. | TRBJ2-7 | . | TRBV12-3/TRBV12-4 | CASSPGISSYEQYF | TGTGCCAGCAGTCCCGGGATCTCCTCCTACGAGCAGTACTTC
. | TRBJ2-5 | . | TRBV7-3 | CASSPTAGQETQYF | TGTGCCAGCAGCCCCACGGCAGGGCAAGAGACCCAGTACTTC
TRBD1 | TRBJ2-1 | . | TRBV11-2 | CASSHRGQLVNEQFF | TGTGCCAGCAGCCACCGGGGACAGCTTGTCAATGAGCAGTTCTTC
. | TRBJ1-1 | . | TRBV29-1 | CSVMVMRGWSEAFF | TGCAGCGTTATGGTGATGAGGGGATGGTCTGAAGCTTTCTTT
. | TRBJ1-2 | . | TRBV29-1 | CSVEDQRDVYGYTF | TGCAGCGTTGAAGATCAGCGGGATGTCTATGGCTACACCTTC
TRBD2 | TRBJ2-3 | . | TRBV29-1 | CSVEDRAGGFDTQYF | TGCAGCGTTGAAGATCGGGCGGGAGGGTTCGATACGCAGTATTTT
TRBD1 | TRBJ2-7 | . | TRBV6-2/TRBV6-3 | CATRQGSYEQYF | TGTGCCACGAGACAGGGGAGCTACGAGCAGTACTTC
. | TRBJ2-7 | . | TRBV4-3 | CASSLNLGAGYEQYF | TGCGCCAGCAGCCTTAACCTCGGGGCCGGGTACGAGCAGTACTTC
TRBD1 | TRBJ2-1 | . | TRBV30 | CAWSRPDRGLNGEQFF | TGTGCCTGGAGTCGACCTGACAGGGGGCTGAATGGGGAGCAGTTCTTC
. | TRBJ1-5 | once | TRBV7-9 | CASSLESQPQHF | TGTGCCAGCAGCTTAGAGTCGCAGCCCCAGCATTTT
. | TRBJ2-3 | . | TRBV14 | CASSQNIGTQYF | TGTGCCAGCAGCCAAAACATCGGTACGCAGTATTTT
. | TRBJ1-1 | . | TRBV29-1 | CSVEKGQANTEAFF | TGCAGCGTCGAAAAGGGTCAGGCGAACACTGAAGCTTTCTTT
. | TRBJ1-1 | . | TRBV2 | CASSDGQAFF | TGTGCCAGCAGTGATGGACAAGCTTTCTTT
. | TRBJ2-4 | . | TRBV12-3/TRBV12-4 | CASSPPGLGNIQYF | TGTGCCAGCAGTCCCCCGGGACTCGGGAACATTCAGTACTTC
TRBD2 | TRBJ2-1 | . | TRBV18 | CASSSLATSSYNEQFF | TGTGCCAGCTCATCACTAGCGACGAGCTCCTACAATGAGCAGTTCTTC
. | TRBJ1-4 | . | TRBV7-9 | CASTPRGSNEKLFF | TGTGCCAGCACCCCCAGGGGCTCTAATGAAAAACTGTTTTTT